The sample holds many counts of the clone carrying this T cell receptor beta chain. Its specificity is not known. Read coverage stops 3 residues before the CDR3 terminus; the germline J gene supplies the remainder. The sample comes from a study of T cell clonality in common variable immunodeficiency. Points from the study as a whole: Fewer TCRbeta clones were shared among CVID subjects than controls.

The CDR3 contains 17 residues. V shed 3 bases and J 0 bases; nucleotides not matched to a gene: 9. Looked up from germline, CDR1 is SNHLY and CDR2 is FYNNEI. The data were produced by immunoSEQ multiplex PCR, yet TCRdb's version contains in-frame clones alone and is incomplete. The sample contains tens of thousands of clones, none occurring once; approximately 0.81% lies in the top ten. Sequencing was done on a sample of peripheral blood mononuclear cells. This chain links TRBV2 with TRBJ1-2; 8 positions agree with TRBD1. The receptor's source is a person aged 18 to 70 in good health. This CDR3 is CASSEWGTGGANYGYTF. CDR3 DNA, as far as it was read: TGTGCCAGCAGTGAGTGGGGTACAGGGGGAGCTAACTATGGC.